This passage covers 8 T cell receptor beta chains from one sample sequenced in a study of cytomegalovirus exposure and HLA in healthy donors. The primer mix had 60 Vbeta and 13 Jbeta primers. Sequencing used immunoSEQ multiplex PCR; TCRdb keeps in-frame clones, though not all of them. This repertoire shows about 190,000 clones, approximately 80% found once; its top ten account for 1% to 1.5%. The sample taken for sequencing was PBMCs. These receptors were obtained from a boy younger than 10 in good health and CMV-seronegative.

V is TRBV15 and J is TRBJ1-2; tentative D call: TRBD1 (6 bases). Trimming removed 0 bases from V and 7 bases from J, with 6 bases in between. Germline CDR1 LNHNV, CDR2 YYDKDF (reference sequence). This CDR3 region has 12 residues. This chain's CDR3 is CATSRDRGGYTF. The CDR3 DNA is TGTGCCACCAGCAGAGACAGGGGTGGCTACACCTTC.

This clone was detected only a few times. This same CDR3 is encoded by further DNA sequences in the sample. The chain is built from TRBV7-8 and TRBJ1-5, with a tentative D call TRBD1 (6 bases). Trimming removed 1 base at V and 6 bases at J, with 13 bases between. Germline assignment: CDR1 SGHVS and CDR2 FQNEAQ. The CDR3 extends over 15 amino acids. The CDR3 sequence is CASSLETGPGQPQHF. In DNA, the CDR3 is TGTGCCAGCAGCTTAGAAACAGGGCCCGGTCAGCCCCAGCATTTT.

V is TRBV2 and J is TRBJ2-7; a weak D match, TRBD1 (6 bases). Germline V gives CDR1 SNHLY, CDR2 FYNNEI. The CDR3 sequence is 13 residues long. Trimming stripped 3 bases from V and 4 bases from J, with 10 bases between. The CDR3 DNA reads TGTGCCAGCAGTGAGGTGGGACAATACGAGCAGTACGTC. Protein: CASSEVGQYEQYV.

The genes are TRBV25-1 and TRBJ1-2, with D possibly TRBD1 on 5 matching bases. CDR1 is MGHDK and CDR2 is SYGVNS in the germline V gene. V was cut by 2 bases and J by 13 bases, with 14 bases left in between. The CDR3 runs 12 residues. In nucleotides, the CDR3 is TGTGCCAGCAGTGAACCTCAGGGTGTTGCCACCTTC. Amino acid sequence: CASSEPQGVATF.

V usage is TRBV11-3 and J usage is TRBJ2-1, with TRBD2 matching 13 bases. CDR1 is SGHNT, CDR2 YENEEA, per germline. Unmatched junction bases numbered 3, after V lost 2 bases and J lost 5 bases. The CDR3 has 16 amino acids. CDR3 bases: TGTGCCAGCAGCTTAAGGGGACTAGCGGGGCACAATGAGCAGTTCTTC. This gives the protein CASSLRGLAGHNEQFF. Based on the CDR3 plus reference TRBV11-3 and TRBJ2-1, the full variable domain is EAGVVQSPRYKIIEKKQPVAFWCNPISGHNTLYWYLQNLGQGPELLIRYENEEAVDDSQLPKDRFSAERLKGVDSTLKIQPAELGDSAVYLCASSLRGLAGHNEQFFGPGTRLTVL.

The table lists this clone with a few counts. The CDR3 region is CASSLGQYTGELFF. CDR3 bases: TGTGCCAGCAGCTTAGGACAGTACACCGGGGAGCTGTTTTTT. The chain employs TRBV7-9 and TRBJ2-2, with D perhaps matching TRBD1 (5 bases). With 1 base removed from V and 3 bases from J, the gap between germline ends came to 6 bases. The length of the CDR3 is 14 residues. Germline CDR1 and CDR2: SEHNR and FQNEAQ (reference sequence).

This chain uses TRBV7-9 with TRBJ1-4; D unclear. There are 15 residues in the CDR3. Between the trimmed V and J ends, which lost 0 bases and 5 bases, there was a span of 10 bases. Germline loops: CDR1 SEHNR, CDR2 FQNEAQ (reference sequence). This CDR3 reads CASSLAGSQNEKLFF. The CDR3 DNA sequence: TGTGCCAGCAGCTTAGCCGGGTCGCAAAATGAAAAACTGTTTTTT.

The table lists this clone with a count of one. The chain combines TRBV27 with TRBJ1-5; TRBD1 might be the D (5 bases). Trimming took off 2 bases at V and 4 bases at J, with 9 bases between the two ends. CDR1 is MNHEY and CDR2 is SMNVEV in the germline V gene (reference sequence). The CDR3 is 14 residues long. The CDR3 here is CASSLRGRNQPQHF. The CDR3 DNA follows: TGTGCCAGCAGTTTACGGGGGAGAAATCAGCCCCAGCATTTT.